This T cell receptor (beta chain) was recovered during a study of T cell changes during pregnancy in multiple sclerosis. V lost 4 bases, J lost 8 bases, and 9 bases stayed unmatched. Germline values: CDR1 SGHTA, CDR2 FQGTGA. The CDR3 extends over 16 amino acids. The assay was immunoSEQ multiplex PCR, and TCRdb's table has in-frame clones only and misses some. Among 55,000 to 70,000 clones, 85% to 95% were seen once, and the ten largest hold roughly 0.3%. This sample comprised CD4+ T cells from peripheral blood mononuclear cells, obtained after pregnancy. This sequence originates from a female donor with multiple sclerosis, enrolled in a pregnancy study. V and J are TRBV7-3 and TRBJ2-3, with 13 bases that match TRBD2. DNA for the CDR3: TGTGCCAGCAGCTATGGGACTAGCGGGAAGAGCGGTACGCAGTATTTT. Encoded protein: CASSYGTSGKSGTQYF.